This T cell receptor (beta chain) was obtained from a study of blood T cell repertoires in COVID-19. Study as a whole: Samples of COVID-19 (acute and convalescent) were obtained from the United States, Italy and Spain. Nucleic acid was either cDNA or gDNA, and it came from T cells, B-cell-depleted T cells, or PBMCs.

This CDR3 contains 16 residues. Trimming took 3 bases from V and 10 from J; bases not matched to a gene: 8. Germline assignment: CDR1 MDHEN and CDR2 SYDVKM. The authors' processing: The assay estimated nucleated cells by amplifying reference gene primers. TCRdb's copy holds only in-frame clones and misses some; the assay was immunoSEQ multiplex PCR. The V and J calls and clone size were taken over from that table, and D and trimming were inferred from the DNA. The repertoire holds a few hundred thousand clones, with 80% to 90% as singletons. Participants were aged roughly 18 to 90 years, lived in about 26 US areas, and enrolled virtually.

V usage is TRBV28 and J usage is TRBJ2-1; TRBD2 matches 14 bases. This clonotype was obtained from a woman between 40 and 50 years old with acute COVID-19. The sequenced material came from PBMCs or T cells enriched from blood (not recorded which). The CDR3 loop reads CASSFPGTSGSAEQFF. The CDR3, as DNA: TGTGCCAGCAGTTTCCCCGGGACTAGCGGGAGTGCAGAGCAGTTCTTC.